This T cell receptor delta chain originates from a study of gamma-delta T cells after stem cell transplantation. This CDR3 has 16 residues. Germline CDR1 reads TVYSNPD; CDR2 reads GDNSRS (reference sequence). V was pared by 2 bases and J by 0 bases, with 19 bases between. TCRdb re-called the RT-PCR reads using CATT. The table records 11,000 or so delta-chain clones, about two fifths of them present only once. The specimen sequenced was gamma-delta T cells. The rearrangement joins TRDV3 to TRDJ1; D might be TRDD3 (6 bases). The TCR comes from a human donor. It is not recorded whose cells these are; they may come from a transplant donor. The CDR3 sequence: CAFSYPYWAYTDKLIF. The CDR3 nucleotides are TGTGCCTTTTCTTACCCGTACTGGGCCTACACCGATAAACTCATCTTT. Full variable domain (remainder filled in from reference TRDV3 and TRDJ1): CDKVTQSSPDQTVASGSEVVLLCTYDTVYSNPDLFWYRIRPDYSFQFVFYGDNSRSEGADFTQGRFSVKHILTQKAFHLVISPVRTEDSATYYCAFSYPYWAYTDKLIFGKGTRVTVEP.